This TCR beta chain derives from a study of response to subunit inactivated influenza vaccine (dated by TCRdb to the late 2010s). About the full investigation: Deep quantitative profiling of the T cell receptor repertoire was used in the study to follow responses to a trivalent subunit inactivated influenza vaccine.

Library preparation employed RT-PCR. Sequencing was performed on an Illumina HiSeq 2500. Through fastp at Q25 and MiXCR, TCRdb rebuilt clones from the public reads, retaining in-frame beta chains. Rows with a matching CDR3 protein are joined into one entry that keeps the most common DNA and genes. The sample contains some 500,000 distinct CDR3 sequences, about 25% of them found a single time. The ten largest make up approximately 2% of the sample. The paper's findings and limits, for the study overall: The authors proposed that each seasonal influenza vaccination may bring in only a limited number of new T cells.

This clonotype was detected only a few times. The antigen it recognizes is unknown. The input lacks base qualities; no much larger clone sits a single base away. The CDR3 runs 20 residues from the cysteine to the phenylalanine. Of the read, only the CDR3 DNA is kept; its 60 bases are in frame from base 1. From a lookup of the germline V gene (reference sequence), CDR1 and CDR2 are DFQATT and SNEGSKA. The junction shows trimming of 1 base on V and 0 bases on J, plus 26 bases between the germline ends. This receptor was obtained from a man in his fifties or sixties who received an inactivated influenza vaccine. Donor details come from another sample of the same person, matched by shared clones. The chain employs TRBV20-1 and TRBJ2-3; the D segment may tentatively be TRBD1 or TRBD2, each giving 6 matched bases. Source: CD4+ T cells sorted from PBMCs, taken more than 4 days after vaccination. At the DNA level, the sequence is TGCAGTGCTAGAGGTCTTAAGGGGGGAGGCGCCACTCCGAGCACAGATACGCAGTATTTT. Its coded protein is CSARGLKGGGATPSTDTQYF.